The source of this TCR beta chain is a study of T cell responses to AZD1222 COVID-19 vaccine. The wider study: Whether given at about 4 or about 12 weeks, second doses were pooled.

This CDR3 is built from 15 residues. Between the trimmed V and J ends, which lost 7 bases and 7 bases, there was a span of 19 bases. Germline-derived CDR1 and CDR2 are MNHNY and SVGAGI (reference sequence). Method: immunoSEQ multiplex PCR; TCRdb's copy keeps in-frame clones and lacks some. The sample shows roughly 150,000 clones, around four fifths of them seen only once. Overall study findings and caveats: Repertoire sampling occurred only after the peak T cell response. Recipients of two AZD1222 doses showed rising Spike-specific TCR breadth and depth.

This clone is a singleton in its sample. No antigen is known for it. The sample here was peripheral blood, taken on day 0 of AZD1222 vaccination. The chain recombines TRBV6-6 with TRBJ1-4, with D possibly matching TRBD1 (6 bases). The source of this sequence is an adult in good health. As DNA, the CDR3 is TGTGCCAGCAAACCGGAGGGGGGAGGAAGTGAAAAACTGTTTTTT. Residues: CASKPEGGGSEKLFF.